The source of this T cell receptor (beta chain) is a study of shared clonotypes between healthy human individuals. Background on the study: Sampling drew on donors who were a couple of women and a few men aged 18 to 49.

Each donor was a Caucasian adult residing in Nashville, Tennessee. The CDR3 has 13 residues. Germline V gene sequence: CDR1 SGDLS, CDR2 YYNGEE. The V and J ends lost 3 bases and 5 bases respectively, with 9 bases between them. Original processing notes: As immunoSEQ supplied junction-only sequences (without quality scores), filtering differed. Repertoires were generated with immunoSEQ multiplex PCR, while TCRdb's copy carries only in-frame clones and drops some. The DNA gave D and trimming, while V, J and clone size come from that table. The data contain some 490,000 clones, approximately 82% of them singletons.

Sequenced: PBMCs. V is TRBV9 and J is TRBJ1-5, with TRBD1 as a possible D gene (5 bases). The source of this sequence is a woman aged 40 to 50 in good health. Some clones in this sample may be carry-over from other donors' samples. CDR3 nucleotide sequence: TGTGCCAGCAGCGGAGACAGTTATCAGCCCCAGCATTTT. Its protein is CASSGDSYQPQHF.